This T cell receptor (beta chain) was documented in a study of T cells in Graves' hyperthyroidism and ophthalmopathy. The study's findings and limits: Most thyroid clonotypes expanded above 0.001 appeared in blood too.

Points on this clonotype: Its specificity is unknown.

RNA transcripts were the template for amplifying TCR beta CDR3 regions. The TCR CDR3 was amplified in a first-round RT-PCR using the HTBI primer set. MiXCR, run by TCRdb on the multiplex PCR reads, gives a single entry per CDR3 protein. The profile covers about 24,000 distinct CDR3 sequences, with approximately 49% appearing a single time and about 25% taken by the ten largest. Diagnosis relied on clinical symptoms, serum thyroxine and TRAb, thyroid ultrasound and orbital computed tomography. PBMCs were obtained from approximately 9.2 ml fresh peripheral blood. Germline V gene lookup returns CDR1 MDHEN and CDR2 SYDVKM. The CDR3 has 13 residues. The ends were cut back, 7 bases at V and 7 bases at J, with 17 bases in the middle.

The receptor's source is a woman aged 40 to 49 with Graves' hyperthyroidism that later progressed to Graves' ophthalmopathy. The chain carries TRBV28 and TRBJ2-7; D ambiguous. Material: blood. CDR3 bases: TGTGCCAGCAACAAAAACCTACGTCCGGAGCAGTACTTC. Translation gives CASNKNLRPEQYF.